This TCR beta chain stems from a study of T cell repertoires in cytomegalovirus infection. Note on this clonotype: No antigen is known for it.

TCRdb analysed the reads with MiXCR anew, one entry per CDR3 protein. The sample includes 510,000 or so distinct CDR3 sequences, 26% of them seen just once. The CDR3 consists of 15 residues. Trimming removed 2 bases from V and 6 bases from J, with 14 bases in between. Germline CDR1 KGHSH, CDR2 LQKENI. Whole-study results and caveats: Summed frequency of shared TCR beta families picked out CMV carriers who also had the relevant HLA.

The chain couples TRBV18 to TRBJ1-5; D not resolved. The sequence was collected from a human donor in good health (CMV status not recorded). Some clones in this sample may be carry-over from other donors' samples. Sequences were obtained from PBMCs. DNA for the CDR3: TGTGCCAGCTCACCATCTCCCCGAAATGGTCAGCCCCAGCATTTT. This codes for CASSPSPRNGQPQHF.